A selection of T cell receptor beta chains follows, all from one sample in a study of OX40 agonist ivuxolimab in advanced cancers. Produced via immunoSEQ multiplex PCR; TCRdb's table is partial and in-frame only. The sample has under 45,000 clones, 81% seen once. The material sequenced was CD4+ or CD8+ T cells sorted from blood, taken in a trial of the OX40 agonist ivuxolimab. The receptors here all came from an adult with an advanced solid tumor such as melanoma, head and neck, liver or kidney cancer. CDR3s include the opening cysteine and the closing phenylalanine or tryptophan. The order of the fields is V gene, J gene, D gene, clone size, CDR3 DNA, CDR3 protein. D genes are given only for firm matches. Rows may omit the clone size; those that give it use once, few, many or a size class.

TRBV5-1	TRBJ1-1	.	.	TGCGCCAGCAGCTTGGACGGCACCCGGGTGGGTCGGAACACTGAAGCTTTCTTT	CASSLDGTRVGRNTEAFF
TRBV2	TRBJ1-4	.	few	TGTGCCAGCCGGACATTCGATAATGAAAAACTGTTTTTT	CASRTFDNEKLFF
TRBV28	TRBJ1-4	.	.	TGTGCCAGCAGGGACAGAGGTGAAAAACTGTTTTTT	CASRDRGEKLFF
TRBV7-9	TRBJ2-5	.	.	TGTGCCAGCAGCTTTGACTCGACGTCTGTGAACCAGTACTTC	CASSFDSTSVNQYF
TRBV4-3	TRBJ2-2	.	few	TGCGCCAGCAGCCAAGAGGCGCTGGGCACCGGGGAGCTGTTTTTT	CASSQEALGTGELFF
TRBV6-1	TRBJ1-2	.	.	TGTGCCAGCATCGCGGGACACCCCAACTATGGCTACACCTTC	CASIAGHPNYGYTF
TRBV9	TRBJ2-2	.	.	TGTGCCAGCAGCGTTACGGGCGGGGAGCTGTTTTTT	CASSVTGGELFF
TRBV11-3	TRBJ2-1	TRBD1	.	TGTGCCAGCAGCTTGGGGACAGGGGTCTACAATGAGCAGTTCTTC	CASSLGTGVYNEQFF
TRBV10-1	TRBJ2-2	TRBD1	.	TGCGCCAGCAGTCGGACAGGGAGCCCCGGGGAGCTGTTTTTT	CASSRTGSPGELFF
TRBV5-1	TRBJ1-4	.	.	TGCGCCAGCAGCTTGGGGGATTGGGCTAATGAAAAACTGTTTTTT	CASSLGDWANEKLFF
TRBV19	TRBJ2-3	.	.	TGTGCCAGTAGTGGGCTTTCAGCAGATACGCAGTATTTT	CASSGLSADTQYF
TRBV29-1	TRBJ2-5	.	.	TGCAGCGTTGTAAGTTCCCAAGAGACCCAGTACTTC	CSVVSSQETQYF
TRBV5-5	TRBJ2-7	.	few	TGTGCCAGCAGCTTGGAGGTCAGCGGCTCCTACGAGCAGTACTTC	CASSLEVSGSYEQYF
TRBV5-5	TRBJ1-1	.	.	TGTGCCAGCAGCTTTTCGGCTATGAACACTGAAGCTTTCTTT	CASSFSAMNTEAFF
TRBV27	TRBJ2-3	.	once	TGTGCCAGCAGTTTTGTTGAGGCCAATACGCAGTATTTT	CASSFVEANTQYF
TRBV2	TRBJ2-3	TRBD1	.	TGTGCCAGCCCGAAAGACAGGGGGCGGCCAGATACGCAGTATTTT	CASPKDRGRPDTQYF
TRBV9	TRBJ1-1	TRBD1	few	TGTGCCAGCAGCGGACAGGGATTCACTGAAGCTTTCTTT	CASSGQGFTEAFF
TRBV19	TRBJ2-6	.	.	TGTGCCAGTAGTATTGCAGGGCACTCTGGGGCCAACGTCCTGACTTTC	CASSIAGHSGANVLTF
TRBV18	TRBJ1-2	.	.	TGTGCCAGCTCACCGATCGGAATAGAGCAGAATGGCTACACCTTC	CASSPIGIEQNGYTF
TRBV7-9	TRBJ2-7	.	.	TGTGCCAGCAGCCCCCACAGGGTCTACGAGCAGTACTTC	CASSPHRVYEQYF
TRBV11-3	TRBJ2-1	.	.	TGTGCCAGCAGCTCGATCGCGGCGGGCTCCTACAATGAGCAGTTCTTC	CASSSIAAGSYNEQFF
TRBV10-3	TRBJ1-4	.	.	TGTGCCATATATGACAGCCTTAATGAAAAACTGTTTTTT	CAIYDSLNEKLFF
TRBV7-9	TRBJ2-7	.	.	TGTGCCAGCAGCGCACAGGGGGGGACATCCTACGAGCAGTACTTC	CASSAQGGTSYEQYF
TRBV6-1	TRBJ1-3	.	.	TGTGCCAGCAGTAAACAGGGCTCCTCTGGAAACACCATATATTTT	CASSKQGSSGNTIYF
TRBV29-1	TRBJ2-1	TRBD2	.	TGCAGCCTATCTCCTAGCGGGGGCTACAATGAGCAGTTCTTC	CSLSPSGGYNEQFF
TRBV4-3	TRBJ2-7	TRBD2	.	TGCGCCAGCAGCCAAGGAATAGCGGGAGTTTACGAGCAGTACTTC	CASSQGIAGVYEQYF
TRBV9	TRBJ2-3	TRBD2	few	TGTGCCAGCAGCGTAGGGACTAGCGGGCCAGATACGCAGTATTTT	CASSVGTSGPDTQYF
TRBV30	TRBJ2-2	.	.	TGTGCCTGGAGCGCAGGGGCGGGCGGGGAGCTGTTTTTT	CAWSAGAGGELFF
TRBV7-2	TRBJ1-2	.	.	TGTGCCAGCAGTTCTTCTGGATCTGGCTACACCTTC	CASSSSGSGYTF
TRBV12-5	TRBJ1-5	.	.	TGTGCTAGTGCCTTAGGAGTTTTTTCCAATCAGCCCCAGCATTTT	CASALGVFSNQPQHF
TRBV29-1	TRBJ1-2	TRBD1	.	TGCAGCGTCGAGAGGGACAGTCCGTCTGGGCATGGCTACACCTTC	CSVERDSPSGHGYTF
TRBV2	TRBJ1-1	.	once	TGTGCCAGCATTCTTGACCGGAACACTGAAGCTTTCTTT	CASILDRNTEAFF
TRBV29-1	TRBJ2-7	TRBD1	.	TGCAGCGTAGAGACAGGGCCCACCTACGAGCAGTACTTC	CSVETGPTYEQYF
TRBV5-1	TRBJ2-1	TRBD1	.	TGCGCCAGCAGCTCCCGTCCGACAGGGGCACTGACCGGACATCAGTTCTTC	CASSSRPTGALTGHQFF
TRBV4-1	TRBJ1-2	.	.	TGCGCCAGCAGGAGGGGAGCAGACTATGGCTACACCTTC	CASRRGADYGYTF
TRBV9	TRBJ1-6	.	.	TGTGCCAGCAGCGTAAGTGGACAGAGCTCCTATAATTCACCCCTCCACTTT	CASSVSGQSSYNSPLHF
TRBV9	TRBJ2-1	TRBD2	once	TGTGCCAGCAGCGCGAGTCACGGGAGGGCCGGTGATGAGCAGTTCTTC	CASSASHGRAGDEQFF